Below are 22 T cell receptor beta chains sequenced from a single sample in a study of tumor and adjacent non-tumor tissue in lung cancer. No cell sorting was done before RNA was extracted from the tissue. A modified ARM-PCR protocol with three rounds of nested PCR amplified TCRbeta. TCRdb analysed the multiplex PCR reads with MiXCR anew, one entry per CDR3 protein. The table has more than 95,000 distinct CDR3 sequences, roughly 67% seen once. The material sequenced was lung tumor tissue. The origin of the receptors is a man in his thirties or forties with non-small cell lung cancer.

This clonotype was picked up one time. This may be a read error, as it is one base from a much larger clone. It is likely a read error, because the conserved phenylalanine at the end of the CDR3 is missing. V usage is TRBV5-4 and J usage is TRBJ2-7, with D perhaps given as TRBD1 or TRBD2 (5 bases each). With 0 bases removed from V and 2 bases from J, the gap between germline ends came to 18 bases. In germline, CDR1 is SGHNT, CDR2 YYREEE (reference sequence). CDR3 length: 17 amino acids. The CDR3 protein is CASSLAVVSGRTYEQYL. The CDR3 DNA reads TGTGCCAGCAGCTTGGCCGTCGTTTCGGGACGGACCTACGAGCAGTACTTG.

Turning to this clonotype: A read error may account for a junction end that differs from germline. This rearrangement joins TRBV5-6 to TRBJ2-7; a weak D match, TRBD2 (6 bases). Germline V lookup: CDR1 SGHDT, CDR2 YYEEEE. The CDR3 is 14 amino acids. The CDR3 spells CTSSLAASPYEQYF. The DNA for the CDR3 is TGTACCAGCAGCTTAGCGGCCAGCCCCTATGAGCAGTACTTC.

About this clonotype: Given the absence of the conserved phenylalanine or tryptophan at the CDR3 end, a read error is likely. No DNA is shown, since the ends of the CDR3 on it are uncertain; the CDR3 is the one TCRdb lists. The chain is built from TRBV6-1 and TRBJ1-1; TRBD1, as called in the table, went unchecked against the DNA. The germline gives CDR1 MNHNS, CDR2 SASEGT. The length of the CDR3 is 15 amino acids, counting both ends. The CDR3: CASSPRTGVDTEAFY.

Remarks on this clonotype: The junction departs from germline at one end; a sequencing error may be responsible. This sequence joins TRBV9 and TRBJ2-4; D gene ambiguous. Germline V gene data show CDR1 as SGDLS and CDR2 as YYNGEE. CDR3 size: 14 residues. The DNA of the CDR3 is TGTGCCACCAGCGTTTCTCCTAACAAAAACATTCAGTACTTC. Amino acids: CATSVSPNKNIQYF.

On this clonotype: No conserved phenylalanine or tryptophan ends this CDR3, so it is likely a read error. The chain is built from TRBV6-8 and TRBJ2-5; D is ambiguous. Germline values: CDR1 MNHGY, CDR2 SAAAGT. V was pared by 5 bases and J by 4 bases, with 11 bases between. This CDR3 has 13 amino acids. The CDR3 sequence is CASSAGVVETQYL. CDR3 bases: TGTGCCAGCAGTGCCGGCGTAGTAGAGACCCAGTACCTC.

As to this clonotype: An end of the junction does not agree with germline; a read error may underlie this. V gene TRBV4-2 combines with J gene TRBJ2-7; perhaps TRBD2 as D (5 bases). This CDR3 region has 16 residues. Germline CDR1 is LGHNA and CDR2 is YNFKEQ. CDR3 sequence (DNA): TGTGCCAGCAGTCAAGCGTCCGCGGGTGACACCTACGAGCAGTACTTC. Protein product: CASSQASAGDTYEQYF.

About this clonotype itself: With a much larger clone just one base away, this may be a read error. The chain is built from TRBV29-1 and TRBJ1-2, with 8 bases that match TRBD1. Germline-derived CDR1 and CDR2 are SQVTM and ANQGSEA. This CDR3 has 11 amino acids. The CDR3 loop reads CRGGDRYGYTF. As DNA, the CDR3 is TGCAGAGGGGGGGACAGGTACGGCTACACCTTC.

Of note for this clonotype: A much larger clone lies one base from this, so it may be a read error. This chain uses TRBV6-5 with TRBJ2-5, with D maybe TRBD2 (6 bases). Trimming removed 10 bases from V and 5 bases from J, with 23 bases in between. The CDR3 loop spans 15 amino acids. The germline V gene encodes CDR1 MNHEY and CDR2 SVGAGI. CDR3 in DNA: TGTGCCACCTGGCCGGGACTGGAGTATATTGAGACCCAGTACTTC. It codes for CATWPGLEYIETQYF.

The CDR3 DNA sequence: TGTGCCAGCAGTGAGGGCCTCGACCTACTGGGCCCCGTTCAGTACTTC. Translated, it gives CASSEGLDLLGPVQYF. This sequence joins TRBV6-6 and TRBJ2-4, with D perhaps TRBD2 (5 bases). Trimming shortened V by 5 bases and J by 11 bases, and 25 bases separated the two germline ends. Germline V gives CDR1 MNHNY, CDR2 SVGAGI (reference sequence). This CDR3 has 16 amino acids.

The table lists this clonotype with many counts. The CDR3 DNA reads TGCGCCAGCAGTTCTCAGGGGACGTCGGTTCGGAGCTACACCTTC. Translating gives CASSSQGTSVRSYTF. The rearrangement uses TRBV5-1 and TRBJ1-2; D may be TRBD1 (6 bases). CDR3 length equals 15 residues. CDR1 and CDR2 (germline): SGHRS, YFSETQ. Trimming shortened V by 5 bases and J by 9 bases, and 23 bases separated the two germline ends.

In the case of this clonotype: Since a much larger clone is just one base distant, this may be a read error. The chain has TRBV20-1 and TRBJ2-2; D ambiguous. V lost 7 bases and J 6 bases, leaving 15 bases between the germline ends. In germline, CDR1 is DFQATT, CDR2 SNEGSKA (reference sequence). This CDR3 spans 13 amino acids. The CDR3 sequence: CSVNTRLPGELFF. The CDR3 DNA is TGCAGTGTTAACACCCGGTTACCCGGGGAGCTGTTTTTT.

Concerning this clonotype itself: It is likely a read error, because the conserved phenylalanine at the end of the CDR3 is missing. The gene calls are TRBV20-1 and TRBJ2-1; 9 nucleotides align to TRBD2. With 7 bases clipped from V and 0 bases from J, the junction kept 19 bases outside the gene matches. This CDR3 region has 19 residues. The V gene's germline CDR1 is DFQATT and CDR2 SNEGSKA (reference sequence). CDR3 region: CSVRVGISGRDNSYNEQFL. For the CDR3, the DNA is TGCAGTGTTCGTGTTGGGATTAGCGGGAGAGATAACTCCTACAATGAGCAGTTCCTC.

In regard to this clonotype: Germline and junction disagree at one end, which may indicate a read error. CDR3 sequence: CASSRSRTSRGSSSYNVQFF. The CDR3 bases are TGTGCCAGCAGCCGGTCGAGGACTAGCAGGGGGTCGAGCTCCTACAATGTGCAGTTCTTC. V gene TRBV4-2 combines with J gene TRBJ2-1; a weak D match, TRBD2 (8 bases). Germline V gene data show CDR1 as LGHNA and CDR2 as YNFKEQ. The CDR3 covers 20 residues.

Details on this clonotype: Since a much larger clone is just one base distant, this may be a read error. The rearrangement uses TRBV6-2 or TRBV6-3 and TRBJ2-5; a possible D gene is TRBD2 (6 bases). The V end lost 7 bases, the J end lost 5 bases, and 17 bases lay between the germline ends. This CDR3 spans 14 amino acids. From germline, CDR1 is MNHEY and CDR2 SVGEGT. CDR3 sequence: CASTRPSVSETQYF. The CDR3 DNA follows: TGTGCCAGCACTCGCCCTAGCGTCTCGGAGACCCAGTACTTC.

Worth noting for this clonotype: This sequence may be a read error, since a much larger clone differs from it by one base. The chain has TRBV4-3 and TRBJ1-6; D gene unclear. Trimming left V 3 bases short and J 0 bases short, with 12 bases between. The CDR3 has 17 residues. The germline CDR1 and CDR2 sequences are LGHNA and YSLEER. The CDR3 is CASSQQFGSSYNSPLHF. Here the CDR3 DNA reads TGCGCCAGCAGCCAGCAGTTTGGCAGCTCCTATAATTCACCCCTCCACTTT.

This clonotype came up once. Possible read error: a much larger clone is one base away. The V gene is TRBV12-3 or TRBV12-4, the J gene TRBJ2-3; D assignment may be TRBD1 or TRBD2 (6 bases each). The CDR3 totals 15 residues. Trimming cost V 3 bases and J 2 bases, with 12 bases left between them. The DNA of the CDR3 is TGTGCCAGCAGTTTGAGGGGGGATATCACAGATACGCAGTATTTT. Translation: CASSLRGDITDTQYF.

This clonotype has just one count. Just one base apart from a much larger clone, this may be a read error. V and J are TRBV20-1 and TRBJ2-2, with a tentative D call TRBD2 (6 bases). This CDR3 has 16 residues. Germline V lookup: CDR1 DFQATT, CDR2 SNEGSKA (reference sequence). The CDR3 spells CIARDSQAGDTGELFF. The CDR3 nucleotides are TGCATTGCTAGAGATTCCCAAGCGGGTGACACCGGGGAGCTGTTTTTT.

J is TRBJ1-1 and V is TRBV13; D call uncertain. Germline loops: CDR1 PRHDT, CDR2 FYEKMQ (reference sequence). Deletions cut 5 bases from V and 2 bases from J, with 15 bases between. The CDR3 has 15 amino acids. The CDR3 loop reads CASSLTWEGNTEAFF. The CDR3 DNA reads as TGTGCCAGCAGCCTGACATGGGAGGGAAACACTGAAGCTTTCTTT.

In regard to this clonotype: The junction and the germline gene differ at one end; a read error may be behind it. The chain is built from TRBV20-1 and TRBJ2-3, with D possibly matching TRBD2 (7 bases). This CDR3 comprises 16 residues. The germline V gene encodes CDR1 DFQATT and CDR2 SNEGSKA (reference sequence). This chain's CDR3 is CSAKRGTNGRTDTQYF. CDR3 in DNA: TGCAGTGCGAAGAGGGGGACTAACGGGAGAACGGATACGCAATATTTT.

As for this clonotype: At one of its ends the junction is not consistent with the germline gene, which may arise from a read error. This chain uses TRBV28 with TRBJ1-6; tentative D call: TRBD1 (6 bases). Germline values: CDR1 MDHEN, CDR2 SYDVKM. The length of the CDR3 is 15 residues. CDR3 protein: CASCLTGRLGQNLHF. For the CDR3, the DNA is TGTGCCAGCTGTTTAACGGGCCGACTGGGACAAAACCTCCACTTT. The full variable domain, its missing parts supplied by reference TRBV28 and TRBJ1-6, is DVKVTQSSRYLVKRTGEKVFLECVQDMDHENMFWYRQDPGLGLRLIYFSYDVKMKEKGDIPEGYSVSREKKERFSLILESASTNQTSMYLCASCLTGRLGQNLHFGNGTRLTVT.

This clonotype was detected ten times or more. The gene calls are TRBV20-1 and TRBJ1-5; D perhaps matches TRBD1 (5 bases). Per germline, CDR1 DFQATT and CDR2 SNEGSKA (reference sequence). Trimming took off 0 bases at V and 6 bases at J, with 18 bases between the two ends. CDR3 size: 16 residues. CDR3 sequence: CSARDPGREDSQPQHF. The DNA of the CDR3 is TGCAGTGCTAGAGATCCTGGCAGGGAGGATTCTCAGCCCCAGCATTTT.

Details on this clonotype: One junction end does not reproduce the germline sequence, and a read error may be involved. This sequence joins TRBV11-2 and TRBJ2-7, with D unresolved. CDR1 and CDR2 from the germline V gene are SGHAT and FQNNGV. CDR3 size: 13 residues. DNA of the CDR3: TGTGCCAACAGCTTAGGGCAGCTCAATGGGCAGTACTTC. Protein sequence: CANSLGQLNGQYF.